The clone carrying this T cell receptor beta chain was seen ten or more times. Its antigen is as yet unknown. The CDR3 runs to 15 residues. V was shortened by 5 bases and J by 3 bases, with 16 bases between the two germline ends. Germline lookup yields CDR1 KGHSH and CDR2 LQKENI. This sample stems from a study of vaccination effects on CD4 cells after COVID-19. Following culture for under 12 days, CD4+ T cells were isolated. Using immunoSEQ multiplex PCR, the repertoire was profiled, and TCRdb retains in-frame clones only, with some absent. The top ten clones hold around a quarter of a sample with tens of thousands of clones, under 85% of them seen once.

The chain employs TRBV18 and TRBJ1-1; the D gene is possibly TRBD1 (6 bases). The receptor's source is a human donor who had a prior SARS-CoV-2 infection. The specimen was CD4+ T cells from PBMCs cultured without peptide, collected before COVID-19 vaccination. The CDR3 sequence: CASSSANSGDTEAFF. As DNA, the CDR3 is TGTGCCAGCTCATCGGCGAACTCAGGGGACACTGAAGCTTTCTTT.